This TCR beta chain was observed in a study of T cell responses to AZD1222 COVID-19 vaccine. Libraries were prepared by immunoSEQ multiplex PCR; TCRdb keeps only in-frame clonotypes and omits some of them. Here the sample spans about 67,000 clones, 83% being singletons. With 4 bases clipped from V and 5 bases from J, the junction kept 6 bases outside the gene matches. Per the germline V gene, CDR1 is SGDLS and CDR2 is YYNGEE. This CDR3 is 15 amino acids long. Note on this clone: Its cognate antigen is unknown.

Points from the study as a whole: Close to half of all spike-specific TCRs reportedly target regions of the variants that are unmutated.

This sample comprised peripheral blood, obtained 28 days after the second AZD1222 dose. This sequence was found in an adult who received the AZD1222 COVID-19 vaccine. The V gene is TRBV9, the J gene TRBJ2-2; 9 bases are a match to TRBD2. The DNA for the CDR3 is TGTGCCAGCAGCTCTCTAGCGGGATCTACCGGGGAGCTGTTTTTT. Its protein product is CASSSLAGSTGELFF. Together with reference TRBV9 and TRBJ2-2, the CDR3 gives the full variable domain: DSGVTQTPKHLITATGQRVTLRCSPRSGDLSVYWYQQSLDQGLQFLIQYYNGEERAKGNILERFSAQQFPDLHSELNLSSLELGDSALYFCASSSLAGSTGELFFGEGSRLTVL.